One sample yielded the 24 T cell receptor beta chains listed below, sequenced in a study of cytotoxic CD8 clonotypes in ibrutinib-treated CLL. This table comes from immunoSEQ multiplex PCR, and its TCRdb copy is limited to in-frame clones, with some not included. The table includes approximately 340,000 clones, roughly 70% detected once. The sequencing used PBMCs, collected after 36 months of ibrutinib treatment. The source is a human donor with chronic lymphocytic leukemia.

The CDR3 here is CASSMQGEANEKLFF. DNA of the CDR3: TGTGCCAGTAGTATGCAAGGGGAGGCTAATGAAAAACTGTTTTTT. V gene TRBV19 combines with J gene TRBJ1-4; D is perhaps TRBD1 (5 bases). Germline V lookup: CDR1 LNHDA, CDR2 SQIVND (reference sequence). V was shortened by 3 bases and J by 3 bases, with 11 bases between the two germline ends. The CDR3 is made up of 15 amino acids.

CDR3 residues: CASSYGGRIGELFF. CDR3 bases: TGTGCCAGCAGTTATGGGGGGCGCATCGGGGAGCTGTTTTTT. The chain recombines TRBV6-6 with TRBJ2-2, with D possibly being TRBD1 or TRBD2 (6 bases each). Germline CDR1 is MNHNY and CDR2 is SVGAGI (reference sequence). CDR3 length equals 14 residues. Trimming took off 3 bases at V and 7 bases at J, with 12 bases between the two ends.

The chain has TRBV5-1 and TRBJ2-1; the match to TRBD2 covers 9 bases. The CDR3 is 16 amino acids. In germline, CDR1 is SGHRS, CDR2 YFSETQ. Losses at the gene ends were 1 base for V and 2 bases for J; bases not matched to a gene: 4. For the CDR3, the DNA is TGCGCCAGCAGCTTGAGGTTAGCGGGAGCCTACAATGAGCAGTTCTTC. Its protein is CASSLRLAGAYNEQFF. Looking up the rest from reference TRBV5-1 and TRBJ2-1 gives the full variable domain: KAGVTQTPRYLIKTRGQQVTLSCSPISGHRSVSWYQQTPGQGLQFLFEYFSETQRNKGNFPGRFSGRQFSNSRSEMNVSTLELGDSALYLCASSLRLAGAYNEQFFGPGTRLTVL.

This clone was counted a few times. The chain uses TRBV7-6 and TRBJ1-2; 7 nucleotides line up with TRBD1. Trimming at V came to 4 bases and at J to 4 bases, leaving 3 bases not matched to a gene. Germline CDR1 and CDR2: SGHVS and FNYEAQ. The CDR3 extends over 13 amino acids. CDR3: CASSSDRVYGYTF. CDR3 bases: TGTGCCAGCAGCTCCGACAGGGTCTATGGCTACACCTTC.

This clone was seen just once. This chain joins TRBV2 and TRBJ2-5; 9 bases are a match to TRBD2. The J segment lost 4 bases and the V segment lost 6 bases, leaving 9 bases of the junction unmatched. The CDR3 totals 15 residues. Germline values: CDR1 SNHLY, CDR2 FYNNEI. CDR3: CASREWRGGVETQYF. In nucleotides, the CDR3 is TGTGCCAGCAGGGAGTGGCGGGGGGGCGTAGAGACCCAGTACTTC.

J is TRBJ1-1 and V is TRBV5-4; D gene ambiguous. CDR3 length: 13 amino acids. V was pared by 0 bases and J by 11 bases, with 14 bases between. CDR1 and CDR2 (germline): SGHNT, YYREEE (reference sequence). CDR3: CASSLGFGISAFF. DNA of the CDR3: TGTGCCAGCAGCTTGGGGTTTGGGATTTCGGCTTTCTTT.

This chain joins TRBV7-3 and TRBJ2-2; D may be TRBD2 (6 bases). CDR1 and CDR2 (germline): SGHTA, FQGTGA. The CDR3 spans 19 residues. Trimming took 1 base from V and 3 from J, leaving 21 bases between them. The CDR3, as DNA: TGTGCCAGCAGCTTAAGAGCGCCCGGGAGTGTTCTAGACACCGGGGAGCTGTTTTTT. It yields the protein CASSLRAPGSVLDTGELFF.

This clone was counted a few times. This chain links TRBV2 with TRBJ2-1; D remains ambiguous. Trimming stripped 2 bases from V and 4 bases from J, with 6 bases between. The CDR3 sequence is 13 residues long. Germline CDR1 is SNHLY and CDR2 is FYNNEI. This CDR3 reads CASSEPVYNEQFF. In nucleotides, the CDR3 is TGTGCCAGCAGTGAACCAGTGTACAATGAGCAGTTCTTC. The complete variable domain, with remaining parts taken from reference TRBV2 and TRBJ2-1, reads EPEVTQTPSHQVTQMGQEVILRCVPISNHLYFYWYRQILGQKVEFLVSFYNNEISEKSEIFDDQFSVERPDGSNFTLKIRSTKLEDSAMYFCASSEPVYNEQFFGPGTRLTVL.

The rearrangement uses TRBV9 and TRBJ2-7, with TRBD1 matching over 7 bases. Looked up from germline, CDR1 is SGDLS and CDR2 is YYNGEE. Unmatched junction bases numbered 2, after V lost 0 bases and J lost 2 bases. This CDR3 contains 14 residues. CDR3 sequence: CASSVEGTAYEQYF. CDR3 in DNA: TGTGCCAGCAGCGTAGAGGGGACAGCCTACGAGCAGTACTTC.

This sequence joins TRBV28 and TRBJ2-7; TRBD2 matches 10 bases. In germline, CDR1 is MDHEN, CDR2 SYDVKM. V shed 5 bases and J 4 bases; nucleotides not matched to a gene: 5. The CDR3 length is 14 residues. CDR3 amino acids: CASSGTSEHYEQYF. DNA for the CDR3: TGTGCCAGCAGTGGGACTAGCGAACATTACGAGCAGTACTTC.

This chain connects TRBV9 to TRBJ2-7, with TRBD2 as a possible D gene (5 bases). This CDR3 is built from 17 residues. The V gene lost 4 bases and the J gene lost 0 bases, with 20 bases spanning the gap. CDR1 and CDR2 (germline): SGDLS, YYNGEE. The CDR3 spells CASSPRPGLGSSYEQYF. The CDR3 region has the DNA TGTGCCAGCAGCCCCCGACCCGGACTGGGGAGCTCCTACGAGCAGTACTTC.

The CDR3 protein is CASSPPGKEGYGYTF. The CDR3 DNA reads as TGTGCCAGCTCACCACCGGGAAAGGAAGGCTATGGCTACACCTTC. The chain links TRBV18 to TRBJ1-2; D unclear. The length of the CDR3 is 15 residues. Germline V gene lookup returns CDR1 KGHSH and CDR2 LQKENI. V was pared by 0 bases and J by 4 bases, with 12 bases between.

CDR3 amino acids: CASSFHVSQGALAKNIQYF. In DNA form, the CDR3 reads TGTGCCAGCAGTTTCCACGTTTCACAGGGGGCGCTAGCCAAAAACATTCAGTACTTC. The chain joins TRBV28 to TRBJ2-4; 9 bases agree with TRBD1. Per germline, CDR1 MDHEN and CDR2 SYDVKM. The V gene end was trimmed by 3 bases and the J gene end by 0 bases; junction bases not matched to a gene: 12. The CDR3 has 19 residues.

V gene TRBV5-6 combines with J gene TRBJ2-1; D unresolved. The V and J ends lost 2 bases and 2 bases respectively, with 5 bases between them. CDR3 length: 13 amino acids. Germline CDR1 SGHDT, CDR2 YYEEEE. CDR3 in amino acids: CASSFRPYNEQFF. The CDR3, as DNA: TGTGCCAGCAGCTTTAGGCCCTACAATGAGCAGTTCTTC.

This clone was recorded a few times. This chain links TRBV4-1 with TRBJ1-5; 7 bases are a match to TRBD1. CDR3 length: 16 amino acids. The V segment lost 5 bases and the J segment 4 bases; nucleotides outside the gene matches: 11. The germline gives CDR1 MGHRA, CDR2 YSYEKL. The CDR3 DNA reads as TGCGCCAGCAGCTCGCCCGAGACAGGGTATAATCAGCCCCAGCATTTT. This codes for CASSSPETGYNQPQHF.

The chain couples TRBV19 to TRBJ1-2; D unclear. Germline CDR1 and CDR2: LNHDA and SQIVND (reference sequence). CDR3 size: 13 residues. Trimming removed 0 bases from V and 12 bases from J, with 14 bases in between. The CDR3, as DNA: TGTGCCAGTAGTATAGAGGGCCCCTTGCCCGACACCTTC. It specifies CASSIEGPLPDTF.

This chain links TRBV6-1 with TRBJ1-1; the D gene is possibly TRBD1 (5 bases). Germline CDR1 is MNHNS and CDR2 is SASEGT. The V end lost 11 bases, the J end lost 0 bases, and 16 bases lay between the germline ends. The CDR3 is made up of 14 amino acids. DNA for the CDR3: TGTGCCGTAAGGCTCGCAGGGATGAACACTGAAGCTTTCTTT. Protein: CAVRLAGMNTEAFF.

The chain has TRBV4-3 and TRBJ2-1, with D uncertain. The CDR3 runs 12 residues. Germline V gene data show CDR1 as LGHNA and CDR2 as YSLEER. Trimming took off 0 bases at V and 5 bases at J, with 2 bases between the two ends. The CDR3 region has the DNA TGCGCCAGCAGCCAAGATCACAATGAGCAGTTCTTC. Residues: CASSQDHNEQFF.

This chain joins TRBV10-3 and TRBJ2-7, with TRBD1 matching over 7 bases. The CDR3 is 12 amino acids. CDR1 and CDR2 from the germline V gene are ENHRY and SYGVKD. Germline trimming cut 10 bases from V and 10 bases from J; bases unmatched to any gene: 13. The CDR3 sequence is CATGDSPKKQYF. CDR3 in DNA: TGTGCCACCGGGGACAGCCCTAAGAAACAGTACTTC.

The rearrangement links TRBV2 to TRBJ1-3; D not resolved. The CDR3 totals 13 residues. Germline V lookup: CDR1 SNHLY, CDR2 FYNNEI. V was cut by 8 bases and J by 8 bases, with 16 bases left in between. DNA for the CDR3: TGTGCCAGCCGACTGCCGGGGAGCTACACCATATATTTT. This encodes CASRLPGSYTIYF.

The chain uses TRBV29-1 and TRBJ2-5; possibly TRBD1 or TRBD2 for D (5 bases each). The CDR3 is 15 amino acids. CDR1 and CDR2 (germline): SQVTM, ANQGSEA. Trimming shortened V by 4 bases and J by 9 bases, and 24 bases separated the two germline ends. DNA for the CDR3: TGCAGCGTTGTTCCGGGGCCCCCGGGCCCCGGGGCCCAGTACTTC. Its protein is CSVVPGPPGPGAQYF.

This clone was counted a few times. This chain connects TRBV6-1 to TRBJ2-2; D call uncertain. The germline V and J ends were trimmed by 1 base and 5 bases, with 14 bases remaining between them. Per the germline V gene, CDR1 is MNHNS and CDR2 is SASEGT. CDR3 length: 16 amino acids. The CDR3 DNA sequence: TGTGCCAGCAGTGAAGGAGAAGGGTTTTATACCGGGGAGCTGTTTTTT. Its protein product is CASSEGEGFYTGELFF.

The chain recombines TRBV27 with TRBJ2-7; TRBD1 might be the D (5 bases). The germline V gene has CDR1 MNHEY and CDR2 SMNVEV (reference sequence). Between the trimmed V and J ends, which lost 7 bases and 4 bases, there was a span of 29 bases. The length of the CDR3 is 18 residues. CDR3 coding DNA: TGTGCCAGCAAGGAATGGGGCAGGGTAGGTCCGAAAAAATACGAGCAGTACTTC. Translated, it gives CASKEWGRVGPKKYEQYF.

This clone was seen more than once but under ten times. This rearrangement joins TRBV6-1 to TRBJ1-2, with D perhaps TRBD1 (6 bases). This CDR3 contains 11 residues. Trimming left V 8 bases short and J 8 bases short, with 12 bases between. Germline CDR1 is MNHNS and CDR2 is SASEGT. The CDR3 here is CASQGLGGYTF. In DNA, the CDR3 is TGTGCCAGCCAGGGGCTCGGAGGCTACACCTTC.